This record concerns one TCR beta chain sequence. This sample's treatment: approximately 18 received Ad26.COV2.S at low or high dose, single or two shots; about five received placebo; per-sample allocation not given. Vaccine and placebo recipients were sampled on day 63 after the first injection. This sample is drawn from a study of Ad26.COV2.S vaccination and SARS-CoV-2 variants. The assay was immunoSEQ multiplex PCR, and TCRdb's table has in-frame clones only and misses some. In the table there are about 330,000 clones, 90% of which are singletons. There are 15 residues in the CDR3. The J segment lost 6 bases and the V segment lost 4 bases, leaving 5 bases of the junction unmatched. Germline CDR1 is LGHDT and CDR2 is YNNKEL (reference sequence).

This clonotype originated in a person aged 18-60 years who received the Ad26.COV2.S COVID-19 vaccine or a placebo. The V and J genes are TRBV3-1 (or the pseudogene TRBV3-2) and TRBJ2-1, with 11 bases lining up with TRBD2. The input for sequencing was peripheral blood, taken in a trial of Ad26.COV2.S vaccine versus placebo. CDR3 DNA sequence: TGTGCCAGCAGCCCCGCTAGCGGGGGGATCAATGAGCAGTTCTTC. The encoded protein is CASSPASGGINEQFF.